The 17 T cell receptor beta chains below were found in one sample sequenced in a study of Ad26.COV2.S vaccination and SARS-CoV-2 variants. Clones were sequenced by immunoSEQ multiplex PCR, and TCRdb holds only the in-frame ones, with some missing. Of around 300,000 clones in the sample, roughly 89% are singletons; the top ten hold approximately 5%. Described treatment: roughly 20 received Ad26.COV2.S at low or high dose, single or two shots; roughly 5 received placebo; per-sample allocation not given. Repertoires come from day 63 after the first vaccine or placebo injection. The sequencing here drew on peripheral blood, taken in a trial of Ad26.COV2.S vaccine versus placebo. Receptors originate from a person aged 18-60 years who received the Ad26.COV2.S COVID-19 vaccine or a placebo.

The J gene is TRBJ1-5, the V gene TRBV18; TRBD1 matches 8 bases. Per germline, CDR1 KGHSH and CDR2 LQKENI. Unmatched junction bases numbered 5, after V lost 3 bases and J lost 4 bases. The CDR3 length is 15 residues. The CDR3 region is CASSPSGGNNQPQHF. The CDR3 DNA reads TGTGCCAGCTCACCCTCAGGGGGCAATAATCAGCCCCAGCATTTT.

The chain links TRBV5-1 to TRBJ2-7; D assignment may be TRBD1 or TRBD2 (5 bases each). With 0 bases removed from V and 6 bases from J, the gap between germline ends came to 16 bases. The germline V gene has CDR1 SGHRS and CDR2 YFSETQ. There are 15 residues in the CDR3. As DNA, the CDR3 is TGCGCCAGCAGCTTGGAGGTAGCCGGGACGCGCGAGCAGTACTTC. Protein: CASSLEVAGTREQYF.

The rearrangement uses TRBV18 and TRBJ1-1; TRBD1 aligns across 7 bases. The V and J ends lost 2 bases and 3 bases, in that order; junction bases with no gene match: 6. In germline, CDR1 is KGHSH, CDR2 LQKENI. The CDR3 has 15 residues. CDR3 residues: CASSPNQGGYTEAFF. In DNA form, the CDR3 reads TGTGCCAGCTCACCAAATCAGGGGGGGTACACTGAAGCTTTCTTT. The whole variable domain, remainder taken from reference TRBV18 and TRBJ1-1, is NAGVMQNPRHLVRRRGQEARLRCSPMKGHSHVYWYRQLPEEGLKFMVYLQKENIIDESGMPKERFSAEFPKEGPSILRIQQVVRGDSAAYFCASSPNQGGYTEAFFGQGTRLTVV.

This chain links TRBV5-3 with TRBJ2-7, with 11 bases lining up with TRBD2. TRBV5-3 is noted as an ORF with a role that remains uncertain. The CDR3 spans 21 residues. Trimming cost V 4 bases and J 5 bases; bases outside gene matches: 26. The CDR3 here is CARSHFLAGGRETSQGHEQYF. CDR3 nucleotides: TGTGCCAGAAGCCACTTCCTAGCGGGAGGAAGGGAGACGTCGCAGGGTCACGAGCAGTACTTC.

The chain is built from TRBV7-3 and TRBJ1-1; D may be TRBD1 (6 bases). In germline, CDR1 is SGHTA, CDR2 FQGTGA. The CDR3 runs to 14 residues. The V end was cut by 4 bases, the J end by 1 base, with 10 bases between. The CDR3 loop is CASSSQGENTEAFF. The DNA of the CDR3 is TGTGCCAGCAGCTCACAGGGCGAGAACACTGAAGCTTTCTTT.

The V call is TRBV2, the J call TRBJ1-5; tentatively, D is TRBD1 (6 bases). The CDR3 covers 14 residues. V gave up 2 bases and J gave up 4 bases, with 9 bases separating them. CDR1 is SNHLY, CDR2 FYNNEI, per germline. The DNA for the CDR3 is TGTGCCAGCAGTGAAAGGGGGGGGAATCAGCCCCAGCATTTT. This translates into CASSERGGNQPQHF.

The V gene is TRBV4-2, the J gene TRBJ2-2, with 8 bases lining up with TRBD1. CDR1 and CDR2 from the germline V gene are LGHNA and YNFKEQ. Losses at the gene ends were 3 bases for V and 7 bases for J; bases not matched to a gene: 10. The CDR3 extends over 16 amino acids. DNA of the CDR3: TGTGCCAGCAGCCATGGGGACAGGCGGGAAGTCGGGGAGCTGTTTTTT. Protein: CASSHGDRREVGELFF.

The chain combines TRBV5-1 with TRBJ1-1; D gene unclear. The germline gives CDR1 SGHRS, CDR2 YFSETQ. The ends were cut back, 4 bases at V and 0 bases at J, with 10 bases in the middle. There are 14 residues in the CDR3. This CDR3 reads CASSTGLVNTEAFF. The CDR3 DNA reads as TGCGCCAGCAGCACTGGACTCGTGAACACTGAAGCTTTCTTT.

The CDR3 reads CASSLSRAYSNQPQHF. Here the CDR3 DNA reads TGTGCCAGCAGTTTGTCCAGGGCTTATAGCAATCAGCCCCAGCATTTT. This chain joins TRBV28 and TRBJ1-5, with D possibly TRBD1 on 5 matching bases. CDR1 MDHEN and CDR2 SYDVKM come from the germline V gene. This CDR3 spans 16 amino acids. Trimming removed 3 bases at V and 0 bases at J, with 12 bases between.

This clone was recorded once. The genes are TRBV6-5 and TRBJ2-7, with D possibly TRBD2 on 6 matching bases. The CDR3 totals 16 residues. Trimming took 2 bases from V and 2 from J, leaving 16 bases between them. Germline assignment: CDR1 MNHEY and CDR2 SVGAGI. In DNA form, the CDR3 reads TGTGCCAGCAGTTACACTCGGGGGAACAAAGCCTACGAGCAGTACTTC. Translating it yields CASSYTRGNKAYEQYF.

The chain couples TRBV20-1 to TRBJ2-1; D is uncertain. The length of the CDR3 is 11 residues. Germline loops: CDR1 DFQATT, CDR2 SNEGSKA (reference sequence). V was shortened by 6 bases and J by 3 bases, with 6 bases between the two germline ends. In DNA form, the CDR3 reads TGCAGTGCATTCCGCTACAATGAGCAGTTCTTC. Amino acid sequence: CSAFRYNEQFF.

This chain links TRBV5-4 with TRBJ1-6, with 9 bases that match TRBD1. The CDR3 covers 16 residues. V trimming: 5 bases; J trimming: 8 bases; junction bases outside the gene matches: 11. CDR1 and CDR2 from the germline V gene are SGHNT and YYREEE (reference sequence). In DNA, the CDR3 is TGTGCCAGCAGGGACGCAAGGACAGGGGTGGATTCACCCCTCCACTTT. Amino acids: CASRDARTGVDSPLHF.

This clone was seen only once. The J gene is TRBJ2-2, the V gene TRBV5-1; 8 nucleotides agree with TRBD1. From germline, CDR1 is SGHRS and CDR2 YFSETQ. CDR3 length: 15 amino acids. J lost 6 bases, V lost 3 bases, and 7 bases had no gene match. The CDR3 spells CASSSDRVISGELFF. The CDR3 DNA sequence: TGCGCCAGCAGCTCGGACAGGGTAATCTCCGGGGAGCTGTTTTTT.

This chain uses TRBV5-1 with TRBJ1-2; D not resolved. This CDR3 comprises 16 residues. The germline gives CDR1 SGHRS, CDR2 YFSETQ. V was pared by 2 bases and J by 2 bases, with 16 bases between. CDR3 DNA sequence: TGCGCCAGCAGCTTTGGGGAATTAAGAGCGAACTATGGCTACACCTTC. Its protein is CASSFGELRANYGYTF.

This chain links TRBV25-1 with TRBJ2-1; TRBD1 might be the D (5 bases). The CDR3 loop spans 14 amino acids. The ends were cut back, 3 bases at V and 3 bases at J, with 9 bases in the middle. The germline CDR1 and CDR2 sequences are MGHDK and SYGVNS. Written as DNA, the CDR3 is TGTGCCAGCAGTGAGGGTACAGGCTACAATGAGCAGTTCTTC. It specifies CASSEGTGYNEQFF. Full variable domain (missing parts from reference TRBV25-1 and TRBJ2-1): EADIYQTPRYLVIGTGKKITLECSQTMGHDKMYWYQQDPGMELHLIHYSYGVNSTEKGDLSSESTVSRIRTEHFPLTLESARPSHTSQYLCASSEGTGYNEQFFGPGTRLTVL.

The chain has TRBV27 and TRBJ1-4; possibly TRBD1 for D (5 bases). The CDR3 has 15 amino acids. The germline CDR1 and CDR2 sequences are MNHEY and SMNVEV (reference sequence). The V end lost 3 bases, the J end lost 7 bases, and 15 bases lay between the germline ends. CDR3 amino acids: CASSLGGGGSEKLFF. DNA for the CDR3: TGTGCCAGCAGTTTGGGGGGGGGTGGGAGTGAAAAACTGTTTTTT.

Notes on this clone: Other DNA sequences in this specimen translate into the identical CDR3. This rearrangement joins TRBV7-9 to TRBJ2-7, with D perhaps matching TRBD2 (6 bases). Germline lookup yields CDR1 SEHNR and CDR2 FQNEAQ (reference sequence). The ends were cut back, 1 base at V and 2 bases at J, with 12 bases in the middle. The CDR3 totals 15 residues. The CDR3 reads CASSLGLAETYEQYF. As DNA, the CDR3 is TGTGCCAGCAGCTTAGGTTTAGCGGAAACCTACGAGCAGTACTTC.